This T cell receptor (beta chain) was captured by sequencing in a study of T cells in Graves' hyperthyroidism and ophthalmopathy. Stable disease denoted Graves' hyperthyroidism without ophthalmopathy progression within 18 months. CDR1 and CDR2 from the germline V gene are SQVTM and ANQGSEA. The CDR3 loop spans 12 amino acids. Trimming took 3 bases from V and 8 from J, leaving 13 bases between them. General study results and limits: Among thyroid clonotypes expanded above 0.001, most also appeared in blood.

This clonotype has a handful of counts. Its antigen is undetermined. Regions amplified from RNA transcripts were the TCR beta CDR3 regions. The primer set for the first-round RT-PCR of the TCR CDR3 was HTBI. TCRdb reprocessed the multiplex PCR reads via MiXCR and lists one record per CDR3 protein. This table has more than 500,000 distinct CDR3 sequences, 12% to 15% appearing once. The chain carries TRBV29-1 and TRBJ1-1; D perhaps matches TRBD1 (6 bases). Material: blood. This clonotype was sampled from a woman aged 35 to 49 with Graves' hyperthyroidism. The CDR3 loop reads CSVDGGPTEAFF. The CDR3, as DNA: TGCAGCGTTGATGGGGGGCCTACGGAAGCTTTCTTT.